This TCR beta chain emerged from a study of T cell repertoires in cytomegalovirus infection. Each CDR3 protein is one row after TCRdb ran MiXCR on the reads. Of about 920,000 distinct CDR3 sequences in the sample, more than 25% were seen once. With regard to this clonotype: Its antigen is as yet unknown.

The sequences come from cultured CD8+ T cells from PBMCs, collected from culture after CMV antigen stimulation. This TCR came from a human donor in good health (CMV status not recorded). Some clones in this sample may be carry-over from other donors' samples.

CDR3 in DNA: TGTGCCAGCAGTTACCTGGGACACCACAATGAGCAGTTCTTC. This sequence encodes CASSYLGHHNEQFF. The chain carries TRBV6-5 and TRBJ2-1; perhaps TRBD1 as D (6 bases). The ends were cut back, 2 bases at V and 5 bases at J, with 10 bases in the middle. The CDR3 length is 14 residues. CDR1 is MNHEY, CDR2 SVGAGI, per germline.